Only a few counts were recorded for the clone carrying this TCR beta chain. The data belong to a study of T-cell reconstitution after alpha-beta-depleted transplantation in children. A TCRbeta library incorporating unique molecular identifiers was prepared. TCRdb processed the PCR reads anew with MiXCR; each CDR3 protein has one entry. The sample has some 500,000 distinct CDR3 sequences, about 31% seen once. The CDR3 consists of 14 residues. The J segment lost 8 bases and the V segment lost 5 bases, leaving 8 bases of the junction unmatched. Germline CDR1 MNHEY, CDR2 SMNVEV (reference sequence). The chain uses TRBV27 and TRBJ1-2; 10 nucleotides align to TRBD1. Sequenced material: PBMCs from the stem cell graft donor, taken from the stem cell graft. This sequence was found in a human donor who donated a stem cell graft to a child with aplastic anemia. The DNA for the CDR3 is TGTGCCAGCAGTAGGGACAGGGGAGCCGGCGGCTACACCTTC. This translates into CASSRDRGAGGYTF.